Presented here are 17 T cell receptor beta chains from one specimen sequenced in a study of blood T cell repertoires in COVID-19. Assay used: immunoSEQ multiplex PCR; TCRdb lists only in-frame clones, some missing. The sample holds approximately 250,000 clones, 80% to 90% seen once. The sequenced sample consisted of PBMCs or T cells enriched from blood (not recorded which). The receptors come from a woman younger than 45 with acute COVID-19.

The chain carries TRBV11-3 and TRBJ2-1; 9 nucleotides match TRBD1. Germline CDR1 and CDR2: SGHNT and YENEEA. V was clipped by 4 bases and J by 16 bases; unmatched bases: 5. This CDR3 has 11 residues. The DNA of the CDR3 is TGTGCCAGCAGCTCGGGGACAGGGCATTTCTTC. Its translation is CASSSGTGHFF.

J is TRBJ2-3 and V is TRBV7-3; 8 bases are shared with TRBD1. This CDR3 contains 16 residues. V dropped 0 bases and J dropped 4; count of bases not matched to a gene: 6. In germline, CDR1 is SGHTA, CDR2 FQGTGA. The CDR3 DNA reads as TGTGCCAGCAGCTTAACAGGAATGGACAGGGCAGATACGCAGTATTTT. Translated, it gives CASSLTGMDRADTQYF.

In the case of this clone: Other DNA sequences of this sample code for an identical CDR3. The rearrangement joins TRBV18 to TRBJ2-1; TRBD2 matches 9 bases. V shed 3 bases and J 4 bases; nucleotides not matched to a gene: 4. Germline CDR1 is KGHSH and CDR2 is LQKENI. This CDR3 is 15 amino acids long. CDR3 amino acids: CASSPETSGYNEQFF. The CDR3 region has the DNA TGTGCCAGCTCACCTGAGACTAGCGGTTACAATGAGCAGTTCTTC.

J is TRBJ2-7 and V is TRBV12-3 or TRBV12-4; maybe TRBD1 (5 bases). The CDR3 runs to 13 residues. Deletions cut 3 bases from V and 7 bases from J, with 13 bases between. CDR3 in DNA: TGTGCCAGCAGTTTTGGCAGGGAAAGGGAGCAGTACTTC. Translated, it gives CASSFGREREQYF.

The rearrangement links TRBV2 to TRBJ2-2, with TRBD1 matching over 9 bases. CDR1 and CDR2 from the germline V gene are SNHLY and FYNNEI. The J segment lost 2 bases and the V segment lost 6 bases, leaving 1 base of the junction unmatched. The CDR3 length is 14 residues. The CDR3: CASRGQGNTGELFF. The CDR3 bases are TGTGCCAGCAGGGGACAGGGAAACACCGGGGAGCTGTTTTTT.

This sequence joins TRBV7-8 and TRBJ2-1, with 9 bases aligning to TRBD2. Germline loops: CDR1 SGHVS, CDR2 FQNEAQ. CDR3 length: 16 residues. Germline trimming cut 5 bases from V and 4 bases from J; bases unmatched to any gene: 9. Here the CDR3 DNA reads TGTGCCAGCAGCGGTTCTAGCGGGATGACTTACAATGAGCAGTTCTTC. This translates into CASSGSSGMTYNEQFF.

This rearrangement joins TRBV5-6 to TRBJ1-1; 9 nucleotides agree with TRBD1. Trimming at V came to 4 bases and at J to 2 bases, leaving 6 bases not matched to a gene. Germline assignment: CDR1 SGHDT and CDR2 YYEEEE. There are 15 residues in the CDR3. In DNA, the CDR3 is TGTGCCAGCAGCCCACAGACAGGGGGAAACACTGAAGCTTTCTTT. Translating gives CASSPQTGGNTEAFF.

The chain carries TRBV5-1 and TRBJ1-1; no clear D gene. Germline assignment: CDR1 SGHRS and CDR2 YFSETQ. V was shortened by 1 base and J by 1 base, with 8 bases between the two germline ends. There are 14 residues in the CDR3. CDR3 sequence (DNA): TGCGCCAGCAGCTTGTTCAAGCAGAACACTGAAGCTTTCTTT. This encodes CASSLFKQNTEAFF. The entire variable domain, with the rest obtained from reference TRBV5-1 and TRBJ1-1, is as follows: KAGVTQTPRYLIKTRGQQVTLSCSPISGHRSVSWYQQTPGQGLQFLFEYFSETQRNKGNFPGRFSGRQFSNSRSEMNVSTLELGDSALYLCASSLFKQNTEAFFGQGTRLTVV.

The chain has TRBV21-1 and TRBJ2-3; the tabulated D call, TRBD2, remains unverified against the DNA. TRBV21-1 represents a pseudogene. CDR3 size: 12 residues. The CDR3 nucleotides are TGTGCCAGCAGCGCCAAGACTAGGTCGCAGTATTTT. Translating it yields CASSAKTRSQYF.

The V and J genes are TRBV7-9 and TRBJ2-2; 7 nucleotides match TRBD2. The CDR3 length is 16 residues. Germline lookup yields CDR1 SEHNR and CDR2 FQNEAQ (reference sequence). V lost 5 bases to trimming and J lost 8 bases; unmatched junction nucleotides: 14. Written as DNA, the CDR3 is TGTGCCAGCAGCCTATCGTTGGGAGGGCCTACGGGGGAGCTGTTTTTT. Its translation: CASSLSLGGPTGELFF.

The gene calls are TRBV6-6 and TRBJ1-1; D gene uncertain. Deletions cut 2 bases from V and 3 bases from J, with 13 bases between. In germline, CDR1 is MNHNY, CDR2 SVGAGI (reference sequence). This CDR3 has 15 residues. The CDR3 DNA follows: TGTGCCAGCAGTTACCTTGGGAGGTCGGACACTGAAGCTTTCTTT. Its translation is CASSYLGRSDTEAFF.

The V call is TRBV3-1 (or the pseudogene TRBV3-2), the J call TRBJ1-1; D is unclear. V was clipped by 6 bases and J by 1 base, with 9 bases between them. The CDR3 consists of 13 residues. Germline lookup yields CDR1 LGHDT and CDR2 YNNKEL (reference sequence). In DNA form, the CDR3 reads TGTGCCAGCAGACCAGGAGGGAACACTGAAGCTTTCTTT. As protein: CASRPGGNTEAFF.

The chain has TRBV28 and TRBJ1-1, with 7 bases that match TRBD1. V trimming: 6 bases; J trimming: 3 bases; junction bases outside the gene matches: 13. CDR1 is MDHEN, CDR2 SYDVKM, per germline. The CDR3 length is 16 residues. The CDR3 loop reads CASRLDSGGMYTEAFF. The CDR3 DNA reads TGTGCCAGCAGATTAGATTCAGGGGGAATGTACACTGAAGCTTTCTTT.

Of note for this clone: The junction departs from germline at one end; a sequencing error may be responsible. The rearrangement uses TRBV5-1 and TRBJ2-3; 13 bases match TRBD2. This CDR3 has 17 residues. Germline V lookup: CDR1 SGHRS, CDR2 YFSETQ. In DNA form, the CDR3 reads TGCGCCAGCAGTTTGGGACTAGCGGGAACTAGCACAGATACGCAGTATTTT. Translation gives CASSLGLAGTSTDTQYF. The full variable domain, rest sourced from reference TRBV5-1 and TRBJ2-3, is KAGVTQTPRYLIKTRGQQVTLSCSPISGHRSVSWYQQTPGQGLQFLFEYFSETQRNKGNFPGRFSGRQFSNSRSEMNVSTLELGDSALYLCASSLGLAGTSTDTQYFGPGTRLTVL.

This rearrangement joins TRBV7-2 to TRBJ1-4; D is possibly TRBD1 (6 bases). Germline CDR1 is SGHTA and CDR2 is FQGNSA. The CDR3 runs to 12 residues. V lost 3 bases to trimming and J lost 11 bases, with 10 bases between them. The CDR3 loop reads CASSFYGQKLFF. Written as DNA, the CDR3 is TGTGCCAGCAGCTTCTACGGACAGAAACTGTTTTTT.

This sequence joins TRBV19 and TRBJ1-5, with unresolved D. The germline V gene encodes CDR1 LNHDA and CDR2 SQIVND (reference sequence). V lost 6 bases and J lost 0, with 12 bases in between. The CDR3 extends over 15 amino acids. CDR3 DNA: TGTGCCAGTAGGAGACAACAGTTTAGCAATCAGCCCCAGCATTTT. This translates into CASRRQQFSNQPQHF.

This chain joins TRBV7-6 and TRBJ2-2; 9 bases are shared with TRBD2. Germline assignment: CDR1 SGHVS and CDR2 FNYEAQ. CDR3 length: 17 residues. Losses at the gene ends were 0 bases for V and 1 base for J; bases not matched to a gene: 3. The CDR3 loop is CASSLASAGGNTGELFF. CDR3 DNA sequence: TGTGCCAGCAGCTTAGCCTCAGCGGGGGGGAACACCGGGGAGCTGTTTTTT.